This TCR beta chain was profiled in a study of T cells after yellow fever vaccination. TCRdb re-called the 5' RACE reads through MiXCR, storing one row per CDR3 protein. The sample shows 350,000 to 550,000 distinct CDR3 sequences, 15% to 20% of them seen only once. CDR1 is SEHNR and CDR2 is FQNEAQ in the germline V gene (reference sequence). This CDR3 region has 14 residues. The J segment lost 1 base and the V segment lost 11 bases, leaving 7 bases of the junction unmatched. The sequences come from PBMCs, collected before the yellow fever booster vaccination. This clonotype was obtained from a man between 18 and 29 years old who received the YFV17D yellow fever vaccine. The V gene is TRBV7-9, the J gene TRBJ2-3; 9 bases are shared with TRBD2. CDR3 nucleotide sequence: TGTGCCGGAGGGACTAGCTTTGGCACAGATACGCAGTATTTT. Translation gives CAGGTSFGTDTQYF.